Following are 30 T cell receptor beta chains from one sample sequenced in a study of PD-L1 blockade in urothelial cancer. Generated by immunoSEQ multiplex PCR, the TCRdb table keeps only in-frame clones and is missing some. The sample has 15,000 to 20,000 clones; around 91% are singletons. Time point in this sample: pretreatment peripheral blood. The sequences come from PBMCs, collected around atezolizumab (anti-PD-L1) treatment. These receptors originate from a man in his 70s with urothelial cancer.

V usage is TRBV5-6 and J usage is TRBJ1-1; a possible D gene is TRBD1 (5 bases). The CDR3 extends over 13 amino acids. V gave up 4 bases and J gave up 4 bases, with 11 bases separating them. CDR1 is SGHDT, CDR2 YYEEEE, per germline. CDR3 coding DNA: TGTGCCAGCAGCCAAATACAGGCCACTGAAGCTTTCTTT. This encodes CASSQIQATEAFF.

The rearrangement links TRBV27 to TRBJ1-4; TRBD1 matches at 7 bases. The trim removed 5 bases at V and 7 bases at J, leaving 4 bases unmatched. CDR3 size: 13 residues. The germline V gene encodes CDR1 MNHEY and CDR2 SMNVEV (reference sequence). This chain's CDR3 is CASSPNRGEKLFF. The CDR3 DNA sequence: TGTGCCAGCAGTCCGAACAGGGGTGAAAAACTGTTTTTT.

As concerns this clone: The junction differs from germline at one of its ends, possibly a read error. The gene calls are TRBV19 and TRBJ1-5; the match to TRBD1 covers 7 bases. Per the germline V gene, CDR1 is LNHDA and CDR2 is SQIVND (reference sequence). CDR3 length: 15 residues. CDR3 in DNA: TGTGCCAGTAGTAGGAGTACAGGGGCTAATCGGCCCCAGCATTTT. This gives the protein CASSRSTGANRPQHF.

CDR3 sequence: CASRRDRPYEQYF. DNA for the CDR3: TGTGCCAGCAGGCGCGACAGGCCCTACGAGCAGTACTTC. The chain is built from TRBV2 and TRBJ2-7; the D gene is possibly TRBD1 (6 bases). The CDR3 runs to 13 residues. CDR1 is SNHLY, CDR2 FYNNEI, per germline. Trimming removed 6 bases from V and 2 bases from J, with 11 bases in between.

This chain joins TRBV6-5 and TRBJ1-2; TRBD1 aligns across 11 bases. The CDR3 runs 14 residues. Trimming at V came to 5 bases and at J to 3 bases, leaving 2 bases not matched to a gene. Per the germline V gene, CDR1 is MNHEY and CDR2 is SVGAGI. CDR3 amino acids: CASSRTGGYYGYTF. Here the CDR3 DNA reads TGTGCCAGCAGTCGGACAGGGGGCTACTATGGCTACACCTTC.

The V call is TRBV19, the J call TRBJ1-1; D uncertain. The CDR3 extends over 13 amino acids. Germline assignment: CDR1 LNHDA and CDR2 SQIVND (reference sequence). V lost 6 bases to trimming and J lost 0 bases, with 8 bases between them. CDR3 nucleotide sequence: TGTGCCAGTAGCCCCGGTCTGAACACTGAAGCTTTCTTT. Amino acid sequence: CASSPGLNTEAFF.

This clone was counted once. DNA for the CDR3: TGTGCCAGCAGCCTTGAGTCCGTCTATCAGCCCCAGCATTTT. It encodes CASSLESVYQPQHF. The chain couples TRBV7-2 to TRBJ1-5; D ambiguous. Germline V gives CDR1 SGHTA, CDR2 FQGNSA. CDR3 length: 14 amino acids. Trimming left V 5 bases short and J 5 bases short, with 13 bases between. The full variable domain, in which reference TRBV7-2 and TRBJ1-5 provide the parts outside the CDR3, is GAGVSQSPSNKVTEKGKDVELRCDPISGHTALYWYRQSLGQGLEFLIYFQGNSAPDKSGLPSDRFSAERTGGSVSTLTIQRTQQEDSAVYLCASSLESVYQPQHFGDGTRLSIL.

This clone appeared a single time. The chain has TRBV4-2 and TRBJ2-5; 10 positions agree with TRBD1. The CDR3 has 15 amino acids. From germline, CDR1 is LGHNA and CDR2 YNFKEQ. Trimming removed 1 base from V and 5 bases from J; junction bases left unmatched: 4. DNA for the CDR3: TGTGCCAGCAGCCAAGGACAGGGGGCGGCTGAGACCCAGTACTTC. Its protein is CASSQGQGAAETQYF.

The chain has TRBV7-2 and TRBJ1-2; no clear D gene. V was trimmed by 2 bases and J by 10 bases, leaving 11 bases between them. The germline gives CDR1 SGHTA, CDR2 FQGNSA. The CDR3 spans 12 residues. In nucleotides, the CDR3 is TGTGCCAGCAGCTTACTACGGCAGGACTACACCTTC. Translating gives CASSLLRQDYTF.

The V gene is TRBV19, the J gene TRBJ2-1; 10 nucleotides align to TRBD2. Germline V CDR1 and CDR2: LNHDA, SQIVND (reference sequence). The length of the CDR3 is 15 residues. J was trimmed by 6 bases and V by 3 bases; bases with no gene match: 5. The CDR3 loop reads CASSIGTSDSNEQFF. The DNA for the CDR3 is TGTGCCAGTAGTATCGGGACTAGCGACAGCAATGAGCAGTTCTTC.

The rearrangement joins TRBV15 to TRBJ1-5, with 8 bases lining up with TRBD1. This CDR3 is built from 15 residues. Germline V gene sequence: CDR1 LNHNV, CDR2 YYDKDF (reference sequence). V shed 0 bases, J shed 6 bases, and the junction held 4 bases outside the gene matches. The DNA of the CDR3 is TGTGCCACCAGCAGAGATTCAGGGGGCGGTCAGCCCCAGCATTTT. Its protein product is CATSRDSGGGQPQHF.

The V call is TRBV28, the J call TRBJ2-7, with TRBD1 as a possible D gene (5 bases). This CDR3 spans 10 amino acids. Germline assignment: CDR1 MDHEN and CDR2 SYDVKM. V lost 11 bases, J lost 4 bases, and 9 bases lay in between. The CDR3 DNA reads TGTGCCGCGTCAGGGTACGAGCAGTACTTC. Residues: CAASGYEQYF.

V is TRBV5-1 and J is TRBJ1-5; 9 positions agree with TRBD1. The CDR3 totals 16 residues. In germline, CDR1 is SGHRS, CDR2 YFSETQ. Losses at the gene ends were 0 bases for V and 5 bases for J; bases not matched to a gene: 6. CDR3 bases: TGCGCCAGCAGCTTGGCCTGGGACAGGGTTGATCAGCCCCAGCATTTT. It translates to CASSLAWDRVDQPQHF.

The chain combines TRBV5-6 with TRBJ2-2; D not resolved. Trimming stripped 3 bases from V and 8 bases from J, with 8 bases between. The germline V gene has CDR1 SGHDT and CDR2 YYEEEE. This CDR3 comprises 12 residues. CDR3 loop: CASSWSSGELFF. The CDR3 bases are TGTGCCAGCAGCTGGAGTTCGGGGGAGCTGTTTTTT.

This rearrangement joins TRBV30 to TRBJ1-5; TRBD1 aligns across 7 bases. CDR1 is GTSNPN, CDR2 SVGIG, per germline (reference sequence). There are 14 residues in the CDR3. J lost 4 bases, V lost 2 bases, and 5 bases had no gene match. CDR3 nucleotide sequence: TGTGCCTGGAGTCCCACGACAGGGAATCAGCCCCAGCATTTT. Amino acid sequence: CAWSPTTGNQPQHF.

The V gene is TRBV7-9, the J gene TRBJ2-3; TRBD2 agrees at 11 bases. CDR1 is SEHNR, CDR2 FQNEAQ, per germline (reference sequence). Trimming cost V 5 bases and J 0 bases; bases outside gene matches: 7. This CDR3 region has 17 residues. CDR3 in amino acids: CASSTTRLAGSTDTQYF. As DNA, the CDR3 is TGTGCCAGCAGCACCACCCGACTAGCGGGGAGCACAGATACGCAGTATTTT.

The chain joins TRBV7-9 to TRBJ1-2; 11 bases map to TRBD1. CDR1 SEHNR and CDR2 FQNEAQ come from the germline V gene (reference sequence). This CDR3 comprises 17 residues. With 4 bases clipped from V and 7 bases from J, the junction kept 14 bases outside the gene matches. This CDR3 reads CASSSGQGAPLKSGYTF. CDR3 nucleotide sequence: TGTGCCAGCAGCTCAGGACAGGGGGCGCCTCTTAAATCTGGCTACACCTTC.

This sequence joins TRBV19 and TRBJ2-1; TRBD2 matches at 9 bases. CDR1 and CDR2 (germline): LNHDA, SQIVND (reference sequence). The J segment lost 2 bases and the V segment lost 9 bases, leaving 11 bases of the junction unmatched. CDR3 length equals 16 residues. The CDR3 region has the DNA TGTGCCAGCAATCCTCGTGCTAGCGGGACCTACAATGAGCAGTTCTTC. It encodes CASNPRASGTYNEQFF.

This rearrangement joins TRBV19 to TRBJ1-2; TRBD1 aligns across 8 bases. The germline V gene has CDR1 LNHDA and CDR2 SQIVND (reference sequence). CDR3 length: 14 amino acids. Germline trimming cut 9 bases from V and 4 bases from J; bases unmatched to any gene: 10. CDR3 nucleotides: TGTGCCAGCGGAACAGGGGGTCCGTTCTATGGCTACACCTTC. Translating gives CASGTGGPFYGYTF.

This clone has only a few counts. The chain links TRBV10-2 to TRBJ1-3; D might be TRBD1 (6 bases). Per the germline V gene, CDR1 is WSHSY and CDR2 is SAAADI. The CDR3 loop spans 15 amino acids. The V end lost 7 bases, the J end lost 2 bases, and 15 bases lay between the germline ends. In DNA, the CDR3 is TGCGCCAGCACGCCTCAGGGGATTACTGGAAACACCATATATTTT. Protein: CASTPQGITGNTIYF.

The rearrangement uses TRBV11-2 and TRBJ2-1, with 7 positions matching TRBD2. V gave up 4 bases and J gave up 9 bases; unmatched junction bases: 12. Germline values: CDR1 SGHAT, CDR2 FQNNGV. The CDR3 has 15 amino acids. The CDR3: CASSSVRGPGGEQFF. The DNA of the CDR3 is TGTGCCAGCAGCTCGGTACGCGGGCCGGGGGGTGAGCAGTTCTTC.

The rearrangement links TRBV5-8 to TRBJ2-5, with a weak D call TRBD2 (6 bases). V lost 4 bases, J lost 4 bases, and 17 bases lay in between. Germline CDR1 SGHTS, CDR2 YDEGEE. The CDR3 has 15 amino acids. CDR3 DNA: TGTGCCAGCAGCCGTGCGGAGGGAAGACGAGAGACCCAGTACTTC. Its protein is CASSRAEGRRETQYF.

This chain joins TRBV27 and TRBJ1-4, with D possibly matching TRBD1 (5 bases). CDR3 length equals 12 residues. The germline V gene has CDR1 MNHEY and CDR2 SMNVEV (reference sequence). The ends were cut back, 5 bases at V and 10 bases at J, with 11 bases in the middle. The CDR3 DNA follows: TGTGCCAGCAGTCCAGGGTTGGGAAAACTGTTTTTT. It codes for CASSPGLGKLFF.

V is TRBV9 and J is TRBJ2-1; 8 bases are shared with TRBD1. This CDR3 comprises 16 residues. Trimming took 4 bases from V and 8 from J; bases not matched to a gene: 14. Per the germline V gene, CDR1 is SGDLS and CDR2 is YYNGEE. CDR3 coding DNA: TGTGCCAGCAGCATCTTTCATCTGACAGGGGTGGATGAGCAGTTCTTC. This encodes CASSIFHLTGVDEQFF.

The V gene is TRBV4-1, the J gene TRBJ2-5, with a weak D call TRBD2 (7 bases). The germline gives CDR1 MGHRA, CDR2 YSYEKL. The CDR3 is 16 amino acids. The V end lost 3 bases, the J end lost 2 bases, and 16 bases lay between the germline ends. CDR3: CASSQAGRGGQETQYF. The DNA of the CDR3 is TGCGCCAGCAGCCAGGCGGGGAGGGGGGGGCAAGAGACCCAGTACTTC.

The J gene is TRBJ1-2, the V gene TRBV29-1, with 7 bases aligning to TRBD1. V trimming: 6 bases; J trimming: 5 bases; junction bases outside the gene matches: 9. Germline CDR1 and CDR2: SQVTM and ANQGSEA. The CDR3 is made up of 13 amino acids. DNA of the CDR3: TGCAGCGTCGCCGTGGGACAGACGTATGGCTACACCTTC. Protein: CSVAVGQTYGYTF.

The chain uses TRBV29-1 and TRBJ2-1; maybe TRBD2 (6 bases). V was clipped by 6 bases and J by 7 bases, with 16 bases between them. The CDR3 consists of 13 residues. The germline CDR1 and CDR2 sequences are SQVTM and ANQGSEA. CDR3 residues: CSVSPGTRNEQFF. The CDR3 DNA sequence: TGCAGCGTAAGTCCGGGGACTCGTAATGAGCAGTTCTTC.

The chain has TRBV10-3 and TRBJ2-7; no firm D call. CDR3 length: 14 amino acids. Germline CDR1 ENHRY, CDR2 SYGVKD. V dropped 3 bases and J dropped 5 bases, with 14 bases sitting between them. As DNA, the CDR3 is TGTGCCATCAGTGATGGTTATGATGGCCACGAGCAGTACTTC. Encoded protein: CAISDGYDGHEQYF.

This clone occurred once. The chain employs TRBV5-1 and TRBJ1-5; the D gene is possibly TRBD1 (6 bases). V lost 4 bases to trimming and J lost 0 bases, with 11 bases between them. CDR3 length: 15 residues. Germline CDR1 reads SGHRS; CDR2 reads YFSETQ. The CDR3 here is CASSPDSYSNQPQHF. The DNA for the CDR3 is TGCGCCAGCAGCCCGGACAGCTATAGCAATCAGCCCCAGCATTTT.

The chain uses TRBV21-1 and TRBJ2-5; the DNA was not compared with TRBD1, the D call given in the table. TRBV21-1 is a recognized pseudogene. The length of the CDR3 is 14 residues. In DNA, the CDR3 is TGTGCCAGCAGCAAAGCTAACAGACAAGAGACCCAGTACTTC. Translating it yields CASSKANRQETQYF.